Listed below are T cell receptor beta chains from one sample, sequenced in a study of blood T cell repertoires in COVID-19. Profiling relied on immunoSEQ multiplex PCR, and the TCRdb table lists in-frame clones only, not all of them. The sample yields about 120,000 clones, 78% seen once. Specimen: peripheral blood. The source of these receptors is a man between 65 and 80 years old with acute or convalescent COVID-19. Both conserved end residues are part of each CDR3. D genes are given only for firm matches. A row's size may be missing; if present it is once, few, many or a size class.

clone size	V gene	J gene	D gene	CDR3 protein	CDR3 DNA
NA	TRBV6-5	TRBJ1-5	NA	CASSFKWTAQNQPQHF	TGTGCCAGCAGTTTCAAGTGGACTGCACAGAATCAGCCCCAGCATTTT
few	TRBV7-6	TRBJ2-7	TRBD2	CASSLGGGGGHEQYF	TGTGCCAGCAGCTTAGGAGGCGGCGGGGGTCACGAGCAGTACTTC
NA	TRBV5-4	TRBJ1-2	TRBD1	CASTEDRVLSGYTF	TGTGCCAGCACCGAGGACAGGGTATTAAGTGGCTACACCTTC
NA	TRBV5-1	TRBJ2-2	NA	CASSLELVDTGELFF	TGCGCCAGCAGCTTGGAGCTAGTTGACACCGGGGAGCTGTTTTTT
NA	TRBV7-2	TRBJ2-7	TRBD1	CASSVYRGLGDEQYF	TGTGCCAGCAGCGTTTACAGGGGTCTCGGGGACGAGCAGTACTTC
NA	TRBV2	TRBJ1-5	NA	CASSEATPVSPQHF	TGTGCCAGCAGTGAAGCTACCCCAGTCTCGCCCCAGCATTTT
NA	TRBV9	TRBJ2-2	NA	CASSSIGGTGELFF	TGTGCCAGCAGCTCAATAGGGGGCACCGGGGAGCTGTTTTTT
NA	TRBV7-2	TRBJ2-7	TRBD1	CASSFSGTGPYEQYF	TGTGCCAGCAGCTTCTCCGGGACAGGTCCCTACGAGCAGTACTTC
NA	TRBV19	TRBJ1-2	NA	CASNGNSYGYTF	TGTGCCAGTAATGGTAACAGCTATGGCTACACCTTC
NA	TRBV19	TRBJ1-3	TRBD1	CASSRDRDRSTIYF	TGTGCCAGTAGTAGGGACAGGGATCGGAGCACCATATATTTT
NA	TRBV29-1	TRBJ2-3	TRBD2	CSVRGVAGATDTQYF	TGCAGCGTCCGTGGGGTAGCGGGGGCCACAGATACGCAGTATTTT
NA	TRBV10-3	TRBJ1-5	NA	CAISQQEQQPQHF	TGTGCCATCAGCCAACAGGAGCAGCAGCCCCAGCATTTT
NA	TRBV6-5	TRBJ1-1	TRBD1	CASTGGPNTEAFF	TGTGCCAGCACAGGGGGCCCGAACACTGAAGCTTTCTTT
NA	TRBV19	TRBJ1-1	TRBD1	CASSIATGGTGGTEAFF	TGTGCCAGTAGTATCGCTACCGGGGGGACAGGGGGTACTGAAGCTTTCTTT
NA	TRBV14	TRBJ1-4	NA	CASSQWGSDEKLFF	TGTGCCAGCAGCCAATGGGGCTCGGATGAAAAACTGTTTTTT
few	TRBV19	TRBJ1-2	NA	CASSMAQTRFYGYTF	TGTGCCAGTAGCATGGCACAGACCAGATTTTATGGCTACACCTTC
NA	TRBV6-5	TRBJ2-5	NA	CASRLGETQYF	TGTGCCAGCAGACTAGGGGAGACCCAGTACTTC
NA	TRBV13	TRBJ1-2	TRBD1	CASSPYRLTGEYYGYTF	TGTGCCAGCAGCCCCTATAGGCTGACAGGGGAATACTATGGCTACACCTTC
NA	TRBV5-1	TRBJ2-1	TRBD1	CASSLTGVRNEQFF	TGCGCCAGCAGCTTGACAGGGGTTCGGAATGAGCAGTTCTTC
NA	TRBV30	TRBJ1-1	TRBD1	CAWAQGGVNTEAFF	TGTGCCTGGGCTCAGGGGGGAGTGAACACTGAAGCTTTCTTT
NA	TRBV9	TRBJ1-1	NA	CASSPGEGFGAFF	TGTGCCAGCAGCCCCGGCGAGGGTTTTGGGGCTTTCTTT
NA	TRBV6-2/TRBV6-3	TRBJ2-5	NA	CASSRGRETQYF	TGTGCCAGCAGCCGAGGGCGGGAGACCCAGTACTTC
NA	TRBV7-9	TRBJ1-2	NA	CASSFYTSAGYGYTF	TGTGCCAGCAGCTTTTATACCTCGGCAGGCTACGGCTACACCTTC
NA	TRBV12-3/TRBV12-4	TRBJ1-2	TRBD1	CASSQTGSNGYTF	TGTGCCAGCAGTCAGACAGGGTCTAATGGCTACACCTTC
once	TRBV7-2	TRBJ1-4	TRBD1	CASSTRQGGNEKLFF	TGTGCCAGCAGCACCAGACAGGGGGGGAATGAAAAACTGTTTTTT
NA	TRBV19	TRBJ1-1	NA	CASIDRGRDTEAFF	TGTGCCAGTATCGACCGGGGAAGGGACACTGAAGCTTTCTTT
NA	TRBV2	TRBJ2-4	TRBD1	CASSETGGSPLKNIQYF	TGTGCCAGCAGTGAGACAGGGGGCTCACCTCTCAAAAACATTCAGTACTTC
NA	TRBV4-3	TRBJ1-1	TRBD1	CASSLGQVNTEAFF	TGCGCCAGCAGCCTGGGACAGGTGAACACTGAAGCTTTCTTT
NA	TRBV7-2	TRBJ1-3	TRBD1	CASSLGTGRSGNTIYF	TGTGCCAGCAGCTTAGGGACAGGCCGATCGGGAAACACCATATATTTT
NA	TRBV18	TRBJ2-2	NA	CASSPTYRNTGELFF	TGTGCCAGCTCACCAACCTATAGGAACACCGGGGAGCTGTTTTTT
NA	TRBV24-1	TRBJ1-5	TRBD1	CATSERGQGGGQPQHF	TGTGCCACCAGTGAGCGGGGACAGGGAGGGGGTCAGCCCCAGCATTTT
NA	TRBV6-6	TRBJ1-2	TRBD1	CASSYSEGGWAYGYTF	TGTGCCAGCAGTTACTCGGAAGGGGGCTGGGCCTATGGCTACACCTTC
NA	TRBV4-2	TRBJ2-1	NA	CASSLNRGPYNEQFF	TGTGCCAGCAGCCTAAACCGGGGTCCTTACAATGAGCAGTTCTTC
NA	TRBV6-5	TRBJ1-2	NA	CASKVRMEYGYTF	TGTGCCAGCAAGGTCAGGATGGAATATGGCTACACCTTC
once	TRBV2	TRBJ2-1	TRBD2	CASSNQVAGTSYNEQFF	TGTGCCAGCAGTAACCAGGTAGCGGGGACATCCTACAATGAGCAGTTCTTC
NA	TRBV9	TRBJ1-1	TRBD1	CASSVAGQGGTEAFF	TGTGCCAGCAGCGTCGCGGGACAGGGCGGGACTGAAGCTTTCTTT
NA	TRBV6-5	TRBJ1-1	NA	CASTEGGDWTEAFF	TGTGCCAGCACCGAGGGGGGGGATTGGACTGAAGCTTTCTTT